The rows below give T cell receptor beta chains drawn from one sample of a study of T cells in Graves' hyperthyroidism and ophthalmopathy. MiXCR was run by TCRdb on the multiplex PCR reads, yielding one entry per CDR3 protein. The sample consists of 700,000 to 950,000 distinct CDR3 sequences, roughly a third of them appearing once. Sample: blood. Every receptor here comes from a middle-aged woman with Graves' hyperthyroidism. Each CDR3 is given with its conserved first and last residue. D genes are given only for firm matches. Not all rows give a size; the values are once, few, many and, for expanded clones, a class.

>many|TRBJ1-1|.|TRBV5-6
CASRRSGAGAFF
TGTGCCAGCAGGCGCTCCGGGGCCGGAGCTTTCTTT
>.|TRBJ2-7|.|TRBV11-2
CASSLASRDEQYF
TGTGCCAGCAGCTTAGCCAGTCGGGACGAGCAGTACTTC
>.|TRBJ1-1|.|TRBV13
CASSLTGILAPEAFF
TGTGCCAGCAGCCTAACCGGGATACTAGCTCCTGAAGCTTTCTTT
>.|TRBJ1-2|.|TRBV19
CASSRAKNGYTF
TGTGCCAGTAGTAGAGCAAAGAATGGCTACACCTTC
>many|TRBJ1-4|.|TRBV20-1
CSARAGATNEKLFF
TGCAGTGCTAGGGCCGGGGCGACTAATGAAAAACTGTTTTTT
>many|TRBJ1-1|TRBD1|TRBV24-1
CATSTTGQGGTEAFF
TGTGCCACCAGTACCACTGGACAGGGTGGGACTGAAGCTTTCTTT
>.|TRBJ2-7|TRBD1|TRBV12-5
CASGLGQGAGEQYF
TGTGCTAGTGGCCTCGGACAGGGGGCGGGCGAGCAGTACTTC
>few|TRBJ2-7|.|TRBV7-8
CASSQGSMDTPSYEQYF
TGTGCCAGCAGCCAGGGGAGCATGGACACACCTAGCTACGAGCAGTACTTC
>few|TRBJ2-7|TRBD2|TRBV5-1
CASSGILADSSYEQYF
TGCGCCAGCAGCGGCATTCTAGCGGACTCCTCCTACGAGCAGTACTTC
>.|TRBJ2-2|.|TRBV7-9
CASSLGSANTGELFF
TGTGCCAGCAGTTTAGGTAGCGCGAACACCGGGGAGCTGTTTTTT
>.|TRBJ1-1|.|TRBV6-6
CASSATPGNTEAFF
TGTGCCAGCAGTGCAACTCCGGGGAACACTGAAGCTTTCTTT
>.|TRBJ1-6|TRBD1|TRBV2
CASRATGGRNNSPLHF
TGTGCCAGCAGGGCGACAGGGGGACGGAATAATTCACCCCTCCACTTT
>.|TRBJ2-2|.|TRBV7-9
CASSLRWTSIPGSCFF
.
>few|TRBJ2-7|.|TRBV12-3/TRBV12-4
CASSLSAAPYEQYF
TGTGCCAGCAGTTTGTCCGCGGCTCCCTACGAGCAGTACTTC
>few|TRBJ2-2|TRBD2|TRBV9
CASSVDMVSGRTGNTGELFF
TGTGCCAGCAGCGTAGATATGGTTAGCGGGAGGACGGGTAACACCGGGGAGCTGTTTTTT
>few|TRBJ2-7|TRBD1|TRBV7-9
CASSTGQGADEQYF
TGTGCCAGCAGCACCGGACAGGGGGCCGACGAGCAGTACTTC
>few|TRBJ1-6|.|TRBV20-1
CSAPRDSSFGSPLHF
TGCAGTGCCCCCCGGGACTCTTCCTTTGGGTCACCCCTCCACTTT
>.|TRBJ1-2|.|TRBV7-9
CASSLGAGAGGYGYTF
TGTGCCAGCAGCTTGGGGGCCGGGGCAGGCGGCTATGGCTACACCTTC
>.|TRBJ2-2|.|TRBV6-1
CASRPFHSTNTGELFF
TGTGCCAGCAGACCCTTTCACTCAACTAACACCGGGGAGCTGTTTTTT
>many|TRBJ2-5|TRBD2|TRBV29-1
CSVGLAGLRETQYF
TGCAGCGTGGGACTAGCGGGATTGCGAGAGACCCAGTACTTC
>few|TRBJ2-7|.|TRBV9
CASSVGFGPAYEQYF
TGTGCCAGCAGCGTAGGTTTCGGACCTGCCTACGAGCAGTACTTC
>.|TRBJ1-1|.|TRBV12-3/TRBV12-4
CASSLNGAPGVAFF
TGTGCCAGCAGTCTTAACGGGGCCCCCGGGGTGGCTTTCTTT
>many|TRBJ2-7|.|TRBV12-3/TRBV12-4
CASSSRGRQYF
TGTGCCAGCAGTTCCCGGGGGAGGCAGTACTTC
>few|TRBJ1-6|TRBD1|TRBV7-9
CASSPGTGMNNSPLHF
TGTGCCAGCAGCCCCGGGACAGGGATGAATAATTCACCCCTCCACTTT
>.|TRBJ2-2|.|TRBV11-2
CASSFLRVIGTGELFF
TGTGCCAGCAGCTTTCTAAGGGTTATTGGCACCGGGGAGCTGTTTTTT
>.|TRBJ2-7|.|TRBV11-2
CASSLEGNSGLLSYEQYF
TGTGCCAGCAGCTTAGAAGGAAATAGCGGACTTCTCTCCTACGAGCAGTACTTC
>many|TRBJ2-2|.|TRBV7-2
CASSSQGAGELFF
TGTGCCAGCAGCTCACAGGGAGCCGGGGAGCTGTTTTTT
>few|TRBJ2-7|TRBD1|TRBV6-6
CASSYDRGGEQYF
TGTGCCAGCAGTTACGACAGGGGGGGCGAGCAGTACTTC
>.|TRBJ1-1|TRBD1|TRBV12-3/TRBV12-4
CASSLARQGPTEAFF
TGTGCCAGCAGTTTAGCAAGACAGGGGCCCACTGAAGCTTTCTTT
>.|TRBJ1-1|.|TRBV18
CASSPPSGGEDLEAFF
TGTGCCAGCTCACCACCTTCTGGAGGGGAAGACCTTGAAGCTTTCTTT
>once|TRBJ1-5|.|TRBV6-5
CASSQSGKSNQPQHF
TGTGCCAGCAGTCAATCAGGGAAGAGCAATCAGCCCCAGCATTTT
>few|TRBJ1-5|.|TRBV6-9
CASSKGIRPQHF
TGTGCCAGCAGTAAGGGTATCAGGCCCCAGCATTTT
>many|TRBJ1-5|.|TRBV19
CASSIASHNQPQHF
TGTGCCAGTAGTATAGCCAGTCACAATCAGCCCCAGCATTTT
>.|TRBJ2-7|TRBD2|TRBV10-1
CASSGFRLAGYEQYF
TGCGCCAGCAGTGGGTTCAGGCTAGCGGGGTACGAGCAGTACTTC
>.|TRBJ2-1|.|TRBV7-9
CASSLSVASYNEQFF
TGTGCCAGCAGCTTGTCGGTAGCCTCCTACAATGAGCAGTTCTTC
>.|TRBJ1-5|.|TRBV19
CASSSVERSNQPQHF
TGTGCCAGTAGTTCGGTCGAGAGGAGCAATCAGCCCCAGCATTTT